Listed below are T cell receptor beta chains from one sample, sequenced in a study of blood T cell repertoires in COVID-19. Repertoires were generated with immunoSEQ multiplex PCR, while TCRdb's copy carries only in-frame clones and drops some. The table lists about 210,000 clones, 70% to 90% of them singletons, with around 2.5% in the top ten. Source material: peripheral blood. Every receptor here comes from a woman in her seventies with COVID-19, enrolled during active disease. Each CDR3 is given with its conserved first and last residue. D genes are given only for firm matches. Size is omitted from some rows. Given values are once, few, many or a class for expanded clones.

-,TRBJ2-3,TRBV6-4,-,CASIGGSSTDTQYF,TGTGCCAGCATCGGGGGATCTAGCACAGATACGCAGTATTTT
-,TRBJ2-7,TRBV23-1,-,CASSTGEQYF,TGCGCCAGCAGTACAGGGGAGCAGTACTTC
-,TRBJ1-2,TRBV20-1,-,CSARLRYGYTF,TGCAGTGCTAGACTGCGCTATGGCTACACCTTC
-,TRBJ1-1,TRBV5-8,-,CASSYDLTVNTEAFF,TGTGCCAGCAGCTACGATTTAACGGTGAACACTGAAGCTTTCTTT
-,TRBJ1-3,TRBV6-6,-,CASSYLGRATGNTIYF,TGTGCCAGCAGTTACTTGGGCAGGGCGACTGGAAACACCATATATTTT
TRBD1,TRBJ2-7,TRBV19,-,CASSSGTGSWYEQYF,TGTGCCAGTAGTTCAGGGACAGGGAGCTGGTACGAGCAGTACTTC
-,TRBJ1-5,TRBV27,few,CASSSVNSGTISNQPQHF,TGTGCCAGCAGTTCCGTAAACTCCGGGACAATTAGCAATCAGCCCCAGCATTTT
TRBD1,TRBJ2-7,TRBV24-1,-,CATGTAYEQYF,TGTGCCACAGGGACAGCCTACGAGCAGTACTTC
-,TRBJ1-2,TRBV19,-,CATTPDWSANYGYTF,TGTGCCACCACGCCCGATTGGAGCGCTAACTATGGCTACACCTTC
-,TRBJ1-1,TRBV25-1,-,CASRESHNTEAFF,TGTGCCAGCAGGGAGAGTCACAACACTGAAGCTTTCTTT
TRBD2,TRBJ2-1,TRBV7-3,-,CASRYSGTSNEQFF,TGTGCCAGCCGATACTCCGGGACTAGCAATGAGCAGTTCTTC
-,TRBJ1-5,TRBV3-1/TRBV3-2,-,CASSPLGRGPQHF,TGTGCCAGCAGCCCCCTGGGTCGGGGACCCCAGCATTTT
TRBD1,TRBJ1-1,TRBV11-3,once,CASSSDPQGDEAFF,TGTGCCAGCAGCTCCGATCCTCAGGGGGATGAAGCTTTCTTT
-,TRBJ1-5,TRBV6-2/TRBV6-3,-,CASSYPPDSHQPQHF,TGTGCCAGCAGTTATCCCCCTGACAGCCATCAGCCCCAGCATTTT
-,TRBJ1-1,TRBV19,-,CASTGGRTEAFF,TGTGCCAGTACGGGGGGGCGCACTGAAGCTTTCTTT
TRBD1,TRBJ1-2,TRBV6-5,once,CASSYWTGVHYGYTF,TGTGCCAGCAGTTACTGGACAGGGGTTCACTATGGCTACACCTTC
-,TRBJ1-3,TRBV29-1,few,CSVAPGIDTIYF,TGCAGCGTTGCCCCCGGTATCGACACCATATATTTT
-,TRBJ1-5,TRBV19,-,CASSGPGGGWQPQHF,TGTGCCAGTAGTGGACCGGGGGGCGGGTGGCAGCCCCAGCATTTT
TRBD1,TRBJ2-3,TRBV6-1,-,CASSEPDRYTDTQYF,TGTGCCAGCAGTGAACCGGACAGGTACACAGATACGCAGTATTTT
TRBD2,TRBJ2-3,TRBV10-3,-,CAISESGASGRDTQYF,TGTGCCATCAGTGAGTCGGGGGCTAGCGGGAGAGATACGCAGTATTTT
TRBD2,TRBJ2-5,TRBV6-2/TRBV6-3,-,CASSPFSGGGQETQYF,TGTGCCAGCAGCCCTTTTAGCGGGGGAGGCCAAGAGACCCAGTACTTC
TRBD1,TRBJ2-5,TRBV30,once,CAGTDQGEETQYF,TGTGCCGGAACCGATCAGGGGGAAGAGACCCAGTACTTC
TRBD2,TRBJ2-7,TRBV13,-,CASSILAGGQYEQYF,TGTGCCAGCAGCATACTAGCGGGGGGGCAATACGAGCAGTACTTC